This is a list of T cell receptor beta chains from one sample in a study of shared clonotypes between healthy human individuals. The method was immunoSEQ multiplex PCR; TCRdb's version includes in-frame clones alone and lacks a portion of them. Altogether some 470,000 clones are present, 76% being singletons, with the ten largest covering 10% to 15%. The specimen was PBMCs. All receptors come from a woman in her thirties or forties in good health. Some clones in this sample may be carry-over from other donors' samples. CDR3s include the opening cysteine and the closing phenylalanine or tryptophan. The D gene is left open where the match is weak. Some rows mark clone size as missing; the rest say once, few, many or name a class of expanded clone.

d_call	v_call	clone_size	j_call	cdr3_aa	cdr3_nt
.	TRBV10-3	.	TRBJ2-7	CAIRYNYSYEQYF	TGTGCCATCAGATACAACTACTCCTACGAGCAGTACTTC
TRBD2	TRBV27	.	TRBJ2-3	CASSLALLAGVADTQYF	TGTGCCAGCAGTTTAGCCCTACTAGCGGGAGTGGCAGATACGCAGTATTTT
TRBD1	TRBV9	.	TRBJ2-5	CASSSTGTAGEAQYF	TGTGCCAGCAGCTCTACCGGGACAGCAGGAGAAGCCCAGTACTTC
.	TRBV7-3	.	TRBJ1-1	CASSPDSLNTEAFF	TGTGCCAGCAGCCCGGACAGCTTGAACACTGAAGCTTTCTTT
TRBD1	TRBV28	once	TRBJ2-3	CASRKRQGGSTDTQYF	TGTGCCAGCAGGAAGCGACAGGGTGGAAGTACAGATACGCAGTATTTT
.	TRBV6-1	.	TRBJ1-4	CASNLDPPDEKLFF	TGTGCCAGCAACCTCGATCCCCCAGATGAAAAACTGTTTTTT
.	TRBV29-1	.	TRBJ2-3	CSVVRLGGTDTQYF	TGCAGCGTTGTTCGACTAGGAGGCACAGATACGCAGTATTTT
.	TRBV5-4	once	TRBJ2-5	CASSFDAGETQYF	TGTGCCAGCAGCTTTGACGCAGGGGAGACCCAGTACTTC
.	TRBV7-2	few	TRBJ2-7	CASSFRRVGYEQYF	TGTGCCAGCAGCTTCCGGCGGGTGGGATACGAGCAGTACTTC
.	TRBV9	.	TRBJ2-7	CASSVEQGGEQYF	TGTGCCAGCAGCGTAGAGCAGGGCGGGGAGCAGTACTTC
.	TRBV6-6	.	TRBJ1-1	CASSYAGDTEAFF	TGTGCCAGCAGTTACGCCGGGGACACTGAAGCTTTCTTT
.	TRBV5-1	.	TRBJ1-3	CASSLGNTDSGNTIYF	TGCGCCAGCAGCTTGGGGAACACCGACTCTGGAAACACCATATATTTT
TRBD1	TRBV5-4	few	TRBJ1-1	CASSSPDRRRTEAFF	TGTGCCAGCAGCTCGCCGGACAGGAGGAGGACTGAAGCTTTCTTT
TRBD1	TRBV5-1	.	TRBJ2-1	CASGRQGVSNEQFF	TGCGCCAGCGGACGACAGGGGGTCTCAAATGAGCAGTTCTTC
.	TRBV7-2	few	TRBJ1-5	CASSLVRGQPQHF	TGTGCCAGCAGCTTAGTTCGAGGGCAGCCCCAGCATTTT
TRBD1	TRBV5-1	few	TRBJ2-3	CASSLGTGGTDTQYF	TGCGCCAGCAGCTTGGGGACAGGGGGCACAGATACGCAGTATTTT
.	TRBV2	.	TRBJ2-7	CASTRRGGSGSYEQYF	TGTGCCAGCACCAGGCGGGGTGGCTCCGGCTCCTACGAGCAGTACTTC
.	TRBV6-5	.	TRBJ2-1	CASSSTSYNEQFF	TGTGCCAGCAGTAGTACTAGCTACAATGAGCAGTTCTTC
TRBD1	TRBV19	.	TRBJ2-2	CASRVGQGTNTGELFF	TGTGCCAGTAGGGTCGGACAGGGGACGAACACCGGGGAGCTGTTTTTT
.	TRBV11-2	.	TRBJ2-3	CASSFEVPDTQYF	TGTGCCAGCAGCTTTGAAGTCCCAGATACGCAGTATTTT
TRBD2	TRBV6-4	.	TRBJ2-3	CASRRLAGETDTQYF	TGTGCCAGCAGGCGACTAGCGGGAGAGACAGATACGCAGTATTTT
TRBD1	TRBV28	.	TRBJ2-3	CASRRTGGLDTQYF	TGTGCCAGCAGGAGGACAGGGGGTTTGGATACGCAGTATTTT
TRBD2	TRBV7-9	.	TRBJ2-3	CASSPGSGRTDTQYF	TGTGCCAGCAGCCCGGGTAGCGGGAGAACAGATACGCAGTATTTT
TRBD1	TRBV5-1	.	TRBJ2-5	CASSQGQGGETQYF	TGCGCCAGCAGCCAGGGACAGGGGGGAGAGACCCAGTACTTC
.	TRBV2	few	TRBJ1-2	CAREVDSNNYGYTF	TGTGCCCGGGAGGTGGACAGCAATAACTATGGCTACACCTTC
TRBD1	TRBV28	.	TRBJ2-7	CASSLGPHGTGNYEQYF	TGTGCCAGCAGCCTTGGTCCGCACGGGACAGGAAACTACGAGCAGTACTTC
.	TRBV2	.	TRBJ2-5	CASSRQRIQETQYF	TGTGCCAGCAGTAGACAGCGAATCCAAGAGACCCAGTACTTC
.	TRBV25-1	.	TRBJ2-2	CASSEGTDYTGELFF	TGTGCCAGCAGTGAAGGGACCGATTACACCGGGGAGCTGTTTTTT
.	TRBV9	many	TRBJ2-7	CASSVETNSYEQYF	TGTGCCAGCAGCGTAGAAACTAACTCCTACGAGCAGTACTTC
.	TRBV7-2	.	TRBJ1-2	CASSPNSVRYYGYTF	TGTGCCAGCAGCCCAAACAGCGTTCGGTACTATGGCTACACCTTC
.	TRBV10-2	few	TRBJ1-4	CASRGRSNEKLFF	TGCGCCAGCAGGGGGAGATCTAATGAAAAACTGTTTTTT
TRBD1	TRBV27	.	TRBJ1-1	CASSVQGRGTEAFF	TGTGCCAGCAGTGTACAGGGGAGAGGCACTGAAGCTTTCTTT
TRBD1	TRBV14	once	TRBJ2-7	CASSQELGGGYEQYF	TGTGCCAGCAGCCAAGAATTAGGGGGCGGCTACGAGCAGTACTTC
TRBD2	TRBV7-2	.	TRBJ2-7	CASSLLAGVGEQYF	TGTGCCAGCAGCTTACTAGCGGGAGTGGGTGAGCAGTACTTC
TRBD1	TRBV19	.	TRBJ1-4	CASSMPMDRFGEKLFF	TGTGCCAGTAGTATGCCCATGGACAGGTTTGGAGAAAAACTGTTTTTT
TRBD2	TRBV28	.	TRBJ2-7	CASSSLDSGSGEQYF	TGTGCCAGCAGTTCCCTGGATAGCGGGAGCGGCGAGCAGTACTTC
.	TRBV18	once	TRBJ2-7	CASSPSGHREQYF	TGTGCCAGCTCACCATCGGGGCATCGTGAGCAGTACTTC
.	TRBV5-5	many	TRBJ2-4	CASTKQGTKNIQYF	TGTGCCAGCACCAAACAGGGAACCAAAAACATTCAGTACTTC
.	TRBV6-5	.	TRBJ2-1	CASHSGGSSAEQFF	TGTGCCAGCCATAGCGGTGGGTCGTCCGCTGAGCAGTTCTTC
.	TRBV5-6	.	TRBJ1-1	CASSSTNTEAFF	TGTGCCAGCAGCTCGACAAACACTGAAGCTTTCTTT
TRBD1	TRBV28	many	TRBJ1-2	CASRRDRANYGYTF	TGTGCCAGCAGGCGGGACAGGGCCAACTATGGCTACACCTTC
.	TRBV30	.	TRBJ2-2	CARSVGGELFF	TGTGCCCGGAGTGTAGGCGGGGAACTGTTTTTT
.	TRBV5-8	.	TRBJ2-3	CASCPWVRAESTDTQYF	TGTGCCAGCTGCCCCTGGGTACGAGCGGAGAGCACAGATACGCAGTATTTT
TRBD1	TRBV5-1	.	TRBJ2-2	CASSLFQGANTGELFF	TGCGCCAGCAGCTTGTTTCAGGGGGCGAACACCGGGGAGCTGTTTTTT
.	TRBV5-1	.	TRBJ2-7	CASRVGLAINEQYF	TGCGCCAGCAGAGTTGGCTTAGCGATCAACGAGCAGTACTTC
TRBD2	TRBV5-1	once	TRBJ2-7	CASSLVLAGGNEQYF	TGCGCCAGCAGCTTGGTACTAGCGGGAGGTAACGAGCAGTACTTC